Listed here are 21 T cell receptor beta chains from one sample, sequenced in a study of human T cells and chemical hapten exposure. Time point denoted: patch test 3, about 24 weeks after DPC sensitization. The treatment was: therapeutic diphenylcyclopropenone sensitization with weekly scalp DPC. MiXCR, applied by TCRdb to the RACE reads, yields one record per CDR3 protein. The sample lists roughly 200,000 distinct CDR3 sequences; 20% to 25% were seen once. Specimen: whole blood, collected in connection with sensitization to the hapten diphenylcyclopropenone (DPC). The receptors stem from a woman between 40 and 50 years old with alopecia areata. Some clones in this sample may be carry-over from other donors' samples.

The chain links TRBV20-1 to TRBJ1-6; TRBD1 matches at 10 bases. The germline CDR1 and CDR2 sequences are DFQATT and SNEGSKA (reference sequence). V lost 1 base to trimming and J lost 6 bases; unmatched junction nucleotides: 6. The CDR3 length is 16 residues. CDR3 coding DNA: TGCAGTGCTAGAGTGGCCGGGGACAGGGGTAATTCACCCCTCCACTTT. It is translated as CSARVAGDRGNSPLHF.

The chain carries TRBV7-9 and TRBJ2-7; D perhaps matches TRBD1 (6 bases). Deletions cut 5 bases from V and 10 bases from J, with 24 bases between. This CDR3 has 15 amino acids. Germline-derived CDR1 and CDR2 are SEHNR and FQNEAQ (reference sequence). CDR3 sequence reads: CASSPYGQTDLGQYF. The CDR3 bases are TGTGCCAGCAGCCCATACGGACAGACCGATCTCGGTCAGTACTTC.

J is TRBJ2-1 and V is TRBV4-2, with a tentative D call TRBD2 (5 bases). The CDR3 is made up of 14 amino acids. Trimming left V 4 bases short and J 7 bases short, with 14 bases between. The germline V gene encodes CDR1 LGHNA and CDR2 YNFKEQ. CDR3 in amino acids: CASSRDPRGNEQFF. CDR3 DNA sequence: TGTGCCAGCAGCCGGGATCCTAGAGGGAATGAGCAGTTCTTC.

This clonotype was picked up many times. The gene calls are TRBV20-1 and TRBJ1-5, with D maybe TRBD1 (5 bases). The CDR3 is made up of 14 amino acids. Per germline, CDR1 DFQATT and CDR2 SNEGSKA (reference sequence). V lost 6 bases and J lost 4, with 16 bases in between. CDR3 sequence: CSARDPSPNQPQHF. CDR3 in DNA: TGCAGTGCCCGGGACCCGAGTCCTAATCAGCCCCAGCATTTT.

This chain connects TRBV3-1 to TRBJ2-1, with 10 bases that match TRBD2. The CDR3 is 13 residues long. CDR1 and CDR2 (germline): LGHDT, YNNKEL (reference sequence). V was pared by 4 bases and J by 12 bases, with 6 bases of the junction left unmatched. The CDR3 DNA reads as TGTGCCAGCAGCCTCCTCTCTAGCGGGAGGCAGTTCTTC. It codes for CASSLLSSGRQFF.

This clonotype was recorded only once. The V and J genes are TRBV7-2 and TRBJ2-3; 7 bases agree with TRBD1. V gave up 1 base and J gave up 2 bases; unmatched junction bases: 3. Per germline, CDR1 SGHTA and CDR2 FQGNSA. The CDR3 length is 15 residues. The CDR3 DNA reads as TGTGCCAGCAGCTTAGAGGGACAGTTCACAGATACGCAGTATTTT. Its translation: CASSLEGQFTDTQYF. The variable domain in full, with the rest retrieved from reference TRBV7-2 and TRBJ2-3, is GAGVSQSPSNKVTEKGKDVELRCDPISGHTALYWYRQSLGQGLEFLIYFQGNSAPDKSGLPSDRFSAERTGGSVSTLTIQRTQQEDSAVYLCASSLEGQFTDTQYFGPGTRLTVL.

This clonotype turned up a few times. V and J are TRBV11-1 and TRBJ2-1; a possible D gene is TRBD2 (7 bases). Germline CDR1 is SGHAT and CDR2 is FQDESV (reference sequence). V was shortened by 6 bases and J by 7 bases, with 31 bases between the two germline ends. The CDR3 loop spans 19 amino acids. The CDR3 here is CASRSTGPGEGLNRNEQFF. CDR3 bases: TGTGCCAGCAGGTCTACAGGGCCCGGGGAGGGCCTCAATAGGAATGAGCAGTTCTTC.

The chain employs TRBV6-5 and TRBJ1-5; 9 nucleotides agree with TRBD1. The trim removed 4 bases at V and 5 bases at J, leaving 3 bases unmatched. The V gene's germline CDR1 is MNHEY and CDR2 SVGAGI. The CDR3 spans 14 residues. The CDR3 DNA reads TGTGCCAGCAGTTTACAGGGGGCCGATCAGCCCCAGCATTTT. Its protein product is CASSLQGADQPQHF.

A few counts support this clonotype. The chain joins TRBV20-1 to TRBJ2-5; 8 positions agree with TRBD2. This CDR3 is built from 15 residues. CDR1 is DFQATT and CDR2 is SNEGSKA in the germline V gene (reference sequence). V trimming: 3 bases; J trimming: 0 bases; junction bases outside the gene matches: 6. CDR3 loop: CSARPGSGNQETQYF. CDR3 nucleotides: TGCAGTGCTAGGCCCGGTAGCGGGAACCAAGAGACCCAGTACTTC.

The V and J genes are TRBV20-1 and TRBJ2-1; D is possibly TRBD2 (5 bases). CDR1 and CDR2 (germline): DFQATT, SNEGSKA (reference sequence). Between the trimmed V and J ends, which lost 1 base and 3 bases, there was a span of 16 bases. The CDR3 is made up of 16 amino acids. The CDR3 bases are TGCAGTGCTAGAGCCCACAGCGGAGAGAACTACAATGAGCAGTTCTTC. Amino acids: CSARAHSGENYNEQFF.

This chain connects TRBV28 to TRBJ2-7; 8 bases line up with TRBD2. V lost 1 base to trimming and J lost 4 bases; unmatched junction nucleotides: 15. From germline, CDR1 is MDHEN and CDR2 SYDVKM. The CDR3 has 18 residues. The CDR3 loop is CASSLLTISAGGSYEQYF. Here the CDR3 DNA reads TGTGCCAGCAGTTTATTAACAATATCGGCGGGAGGATCGTACGAGCAGTACTTC.

This clonotype was recorded a few times. This chain joins TRBV7-2 and TRBJ1-1; unclear D gene. Trimming removed 1 base at V and 6 bases at J, with 9 bases between. Germline CDR1 reads SGHTA; CDR2 reads FQGNSA. CDR3 length: 13 residues. CDR3 sequence (DNA): TGTGCCAGCAGCTTAGGAGGGTACTCTGAAGCTTTCTTT. Its translation: CASSLGGYSEAFF.

The chain combines TRBV10-3 with TRBJ2-5, with 7 positions matching TRBD2. V gave up 2 bases and J gave up 2 bases; unmatched junction bases: 11. The CDR3 totals 17 residues. Looked up from germline, CDR1 is ENHRY and CDR2 is SYGVKD. DNA for the CDR3: TGTGCCATCAGTGAGAGGAGCGGGACCCCAGAGCAAGAGACCCAGTACTTC. It translates to CAISERSGTPEQETQYF.

CDR3 protein: CSCRQGGSTEAFF. The CDR3 DNA follows: TGCAGTTGTCGACAGGGAGGGAGCACTGAAGCTTTCTTT. The gene calls are TRBV29-1 and TRBJ1-1; 7 bases are a match to TRBD1. The V gene's germline CDR1 is SQVTM and CDR2 ANQGSEA. This CDR3 has 13 residues. The complete variable domain, with remaining parts taken from reference TRBV29-1 and TRBJ1-1, reads SAVISQKPSRDICQRGTSLTIQCQVDSQVTMMFWYRQQPGQSLTLIATANQGSEATYESGFVIDKFPISRPNLTFSTLTVSNMSPEDSSIYLCSCRQGGSTEAFFGQGTRLTVV.

Only a few counts were recorded for this clonotype. The genes are TRBV18 and TRBJ1-1, with D possibly TRBD1 on 5 matching bases. The germline gives CDR1 KGHSH, CDR2 LQKENI. This CDR3 spans 12 amino acids. Between the trimmed V and J ends, which lost 3 bases and 11 bases, there was a span of 13 bases. CDR3 DNA: TGTGCCAGCTCACCCCAAGGGTGGGGGGCTTTCTTT. Translation: CASSPQGWGAFF.

This clonotype was picked up a small number of times. The chain is built from TRBV11-2 and TRBJ2-1; TRBD2 might be the D (6 bases). The germline V gene encodes CDR1 SGHAT and CDR2 FQNNGV. CDR3 length: 14 amino acids. V dropped 2 bases and J dropped 6 bases, with 11 bases sitting between them. CDR3 region: CASSLRRDGNEQFF. In nucleotides, the CDR3 is TGTGCCAGCAGCTTAAGGAGGGACGGCAATGAGCAGTTCTTC.

Comments on this clonotype: At one end the junction does not follow the germline gene, possibly because of a read error. The V gene is TRBV7-7, the J gene TRBJ2-1, with D possibly matching TRBD1 (5 bases). CDR1 is SSHAT, CDR2 FNYEAQ, per germline (reference sequence). The CDR3 has 13 residues. CDR3 residues: CASSSAPRGEQFF. The CDR3 DNA reads TGTGCTAGCAGCTCGGCCCCAAGGGGTGAGCAGTTCTTC.

This clonotype was seen a few times. The V call is TRBV5-6, the J call TRBJ1-4; TRBD1 might be the D (5 bases). Between the trimmed V and J ends, which lost 4 bases and 8 bases, there was a span of 12 bases. From germline, CDR1 is SGHDT and CDR2 YYEEEE. This CDR3 spans 13 amino acids. The CDR3 sequence is CASSSRVAEKLFF. CDR3 DNA sequence: TGTGCCAGCAGCAGCAGGGTAGCGGAAAAACTGTTTTTT.

The V call is TRBV3-1, the J call TRBJ2-2, with no clear D. This CDR3 is built from 15 residues. The germline CDR1 and CDR2 sequences are LGHDT and YNNKEL (reference sequence). Trimming cost V 7 bases and J 0 bases, with 12 bases left between them. The CDR3, as DNA: TGTGCCAGCAATACACCGTTCGCGAACACCGGGGAGCTGTTTTTT. Translation gives CASNTPFANTGELFF.

This clonotype was seen repeatedly, ten times or more. This rearrangement joins TRBV12-3 or TRBV12-4 to TRBJ2-1; a weak D match, TRBD2 (6 bases). V was pared by 6 bases and J by 8 bases, with 20 bases between. The CDR3 loop spans 15 amino acids. For the CDR3, the DNA is TGTGCCAGCAGCGCCACTAGTGTCGGGAGACATGAGCAGTTCTTC. Translating gives CASSATSVGRHEQFF.

V gene TRBV20-1 combines with J gene TRBJ2-3; maybe TRBD2 (6 bases). The V gene's germline CDR1 is DFQATT and CDR2 SNEGSKA (reference sequence). V lost 6 bases and J 0 bases, leaving 16 bases between the germline ends. This CDR3 has 15 residues. Written as DNA, the CDR3 is TGCAGTGCCGGGGGACTCGAATCTAGCACAGATACGCAGTATTTT. As protein: CSAGGLESSTDTQYF.